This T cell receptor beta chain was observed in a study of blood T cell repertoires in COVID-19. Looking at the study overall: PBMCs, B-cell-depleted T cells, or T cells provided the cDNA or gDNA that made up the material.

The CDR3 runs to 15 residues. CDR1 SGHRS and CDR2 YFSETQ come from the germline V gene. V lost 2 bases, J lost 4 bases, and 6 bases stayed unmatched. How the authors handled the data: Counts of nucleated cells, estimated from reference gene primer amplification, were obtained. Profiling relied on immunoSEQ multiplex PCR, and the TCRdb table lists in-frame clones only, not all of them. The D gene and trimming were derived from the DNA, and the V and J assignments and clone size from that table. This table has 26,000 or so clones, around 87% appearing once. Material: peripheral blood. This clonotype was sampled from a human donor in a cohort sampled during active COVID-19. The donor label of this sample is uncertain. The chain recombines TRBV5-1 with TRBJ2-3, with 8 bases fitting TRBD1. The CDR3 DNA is TGCGCCAGCAGCTTAGGACAGGGCGTACCAGATACGCAGTATTTT. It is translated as CASSLGQGVPDTQYF.